This T cell receptor beta chain is drawn from a study of radiation and T cells in renal cell carcinoma. Findings and limits, study-wide: Without pretreatment biopsies, baseline tumor clonotype presence was undetermined. Top tumor clonotypes rose in blood 2 weeks post-radiation, then contracted.

The CDR3 totals 14 residues. V lost 3 bases, J lost 1 base, and 7 bases lay in between. Germline V gene data show CDR1 as SGHAT and CDR2 as FQDESV (reference sequence). This clone turned up a few times. Its specificity is unknown. TCRdb's copy holds only in-frame clones and misses some; the assay was immunoSEQ multiplex PCR. The repertoire holds 45,000 to 55,000 clones, with 80% as singletons. The time point: blood 2 weeks post-SBRT. Indicated treatment: 15 Gy SBRT to primary tumor, nephrectomy 4 weeks later. This renal cell carcinoma was of the clear cell type. The sequence was collected from a woman between 65 and 79 years old with renal cell carcinoma. The source was blood, collected from a patient whose treatment included radiotherapy and nephrectomy. The chain has TRBV11-1 and TRBJ2-1; D is unclear. Here the CDR3 reads CASSFPPSYNEQFF. In DNA form, the CDR3 reads TGTGCCAGCAGCTTCCCCCCATCCTACAATGAGCAGTTCTTC.